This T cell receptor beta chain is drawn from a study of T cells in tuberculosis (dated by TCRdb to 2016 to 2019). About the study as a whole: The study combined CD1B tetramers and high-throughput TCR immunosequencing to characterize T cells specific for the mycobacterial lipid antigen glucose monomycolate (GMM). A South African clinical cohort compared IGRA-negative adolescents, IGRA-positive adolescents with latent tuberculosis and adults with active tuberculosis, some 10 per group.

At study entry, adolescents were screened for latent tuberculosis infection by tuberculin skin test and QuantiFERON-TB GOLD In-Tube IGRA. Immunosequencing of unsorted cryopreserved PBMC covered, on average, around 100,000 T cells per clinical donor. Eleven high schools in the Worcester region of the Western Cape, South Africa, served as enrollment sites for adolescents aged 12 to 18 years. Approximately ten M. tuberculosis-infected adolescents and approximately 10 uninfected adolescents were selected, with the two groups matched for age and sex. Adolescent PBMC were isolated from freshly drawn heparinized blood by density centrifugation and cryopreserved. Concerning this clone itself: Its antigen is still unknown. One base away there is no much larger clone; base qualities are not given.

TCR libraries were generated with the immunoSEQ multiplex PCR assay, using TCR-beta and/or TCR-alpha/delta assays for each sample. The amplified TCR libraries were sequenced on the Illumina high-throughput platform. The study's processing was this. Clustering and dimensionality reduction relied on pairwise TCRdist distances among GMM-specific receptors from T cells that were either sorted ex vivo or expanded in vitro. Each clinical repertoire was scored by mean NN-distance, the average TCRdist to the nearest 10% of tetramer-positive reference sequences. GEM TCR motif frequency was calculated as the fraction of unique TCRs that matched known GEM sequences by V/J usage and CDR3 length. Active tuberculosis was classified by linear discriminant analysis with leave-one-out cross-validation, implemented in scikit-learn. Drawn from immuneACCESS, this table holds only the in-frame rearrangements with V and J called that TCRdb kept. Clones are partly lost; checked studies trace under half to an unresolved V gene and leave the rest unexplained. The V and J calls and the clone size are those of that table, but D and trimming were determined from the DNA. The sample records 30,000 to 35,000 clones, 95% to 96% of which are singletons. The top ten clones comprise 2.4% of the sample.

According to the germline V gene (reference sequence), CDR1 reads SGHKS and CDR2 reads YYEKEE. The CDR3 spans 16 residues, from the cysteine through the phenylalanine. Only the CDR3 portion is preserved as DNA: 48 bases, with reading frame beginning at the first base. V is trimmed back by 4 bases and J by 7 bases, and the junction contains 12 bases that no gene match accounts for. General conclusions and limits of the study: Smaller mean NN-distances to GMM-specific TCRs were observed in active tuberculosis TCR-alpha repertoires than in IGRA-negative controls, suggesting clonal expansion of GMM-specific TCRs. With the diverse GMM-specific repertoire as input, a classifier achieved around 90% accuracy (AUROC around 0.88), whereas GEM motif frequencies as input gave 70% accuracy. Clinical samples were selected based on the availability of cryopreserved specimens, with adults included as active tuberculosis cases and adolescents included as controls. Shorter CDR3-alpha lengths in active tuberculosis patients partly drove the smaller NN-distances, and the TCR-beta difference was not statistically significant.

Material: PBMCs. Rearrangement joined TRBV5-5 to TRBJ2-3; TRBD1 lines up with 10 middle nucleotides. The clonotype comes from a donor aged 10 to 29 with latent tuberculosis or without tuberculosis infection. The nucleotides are TGTGCCAGCAGCCCGACGCGCCGGGACAGGGGAAATACGCAGTATTTT. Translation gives CASSPTRRDRGNTQYF.